This TCR beta chain appears in the sequencing data of a study of blood T cell repertoires in COVID-19. Study background: The analysed material was cDNA or gDNA that came from T cells, B-cell-depleted T cells, or PBMCs.

Recruits, aged roughly 18 to 90 years, lived in roughly 22 US areas. Exposed participants came across a COVID-19 case within 2 weeks before study entry. Original methodology: From reference gene primer amplification, estimates of nucleated cell counts were derived. Assay: immunoSEQ multiplex PCR; the TCRdb copy retains only in-frame clones and omits some. That table furnishes V, J and clone size, whereas the DNA furnished D and trimming. The data contain fewer than 400,000 clones, roughly 85% of them singletons. After removal of 2 bases from V and 7 bases from J, the junction contained 9 bases not matched to a gene. Germline values: CDR1 SGDLS, CDR2 YYNGEE. This CDR3 has 15 residues.

Sequences were obtained from PBMCs or T cells enriched from blood (not recorded which). The origin of this receptor is a woman aged 25-40 years who had been exposed to COVID-19. The chain recombines TRBV9 with TRBJ2-7; 10 bases line up with TRBD1. CDR3 coding DNA: TGTGCCAGCAGCGTCTCCGGGACAGGGGTTGAAGAGCAGTACTTC. As protein: CASSVSGTGVEEQYF.